A selection of T cell receptor beta chains follows, all from one sample in a study of blood T cell repertoires in COVID-19. Assay used: immunoSEQ multiplex PCR; TCRdb lists only in-frame clones, some missing. The data hold tens of thousands of clones, with about 96% observed a single time. Specimen: peripheral blood. Receptors were obtained from a human donor with active COVID-19. The donor label of this sample is uncertain. Each CDR3 is given with its conserved first and last residue. The D gene is left open where the match is weak. Clone size is stated in some rows and not others, as once, few, many or a class when expanded.

cdr3_aa cdr3_nt v_call cdr3_length d_call clone_size j_call
CASSIGQSGEQYF TGTGCCAGTAGTATAGGTCAGTCTGGCGAGCAGTACTTC TRBV19 13 NA few TRBJ2-7
CATTRGAGTEAFF TGTGCCACCACCCGGGGGGCGGGGACTGAAGCTTTCTTT TRBV24-1 13 NA NA TRBJ1-1
CASSRQAGNGYTF TGTGCCAGCAGCCGGCAGGCAGGGAACGGCTACACCTTC TRBV7-9 13 NA NA TRBJ1-2
CASSIAASGPRYNEQFF TGTGCCAGTAGTATAGCGGCTAGCGGGCCCAGGTACAATGAGCAGTTCTTC TRBV19 17 TRBD2 NA TRBJ2-1
CATSRDRGGTPQFF TGTGCCACCAGCAGAGATCGGGGCGGGACCCCCCAGTTCTTC TRBV15 14 NA NA TRBJ2-1
CASSSLTSLYEQYF TGTGCCAGCAGTTCTCTAACGAGCCTCTACGAGCAGTACTTC TRBV6-6 14 NA NA TRBJ2-7
CASSPGTGSFSGNTIYF TGTGCCAGCTCACCGGGAACGGGGAGCTTCTCTGGAAACACCATATATTTT TRBV18 17 NA NA TRBJ1-3
CASSLAGTGQGEQFF TGTGCCAGCAGCTTAGCCGGGACGGGACAGGGTGAGCAGTTCTTC TRBV7-9 15 TRBD1 NA TRBJ2-1
CASSSGGGAPQETQYF TGTGCCAGCAGCAGCGGAGGGGGCGCACCACAAGAGACCCAGTACTTC TRBV9 16 NA NA TRBJ2-5
CASSYGPGQTYEQYF TGCGCCAGCAGCTACGGACCGGGACAAACCTACGAGCAGTACTTC TRBV4-1 15 NA NA TRBJ2-7
CASRRQGAYEQYF TGTGCCAGCAGGCGACAGGGGGCTTACGAGCAGTACTTC TRBV12-3/TRBV12-4 13 TRBD1 NA TRBJ2-7
CASSLWAGGEQYF TGCGCCAGCAGCTTGTGGGCAGGAGGCGAGCAGTACTTC TRBV5-1 13 NA NA TRBJ2-7
CASSQGGGLPEQYF TGTGCCAGCAGCCAAGGAGGCGGACTCCCCGAGCAGTACTTC TRBV14 14 NA NA TRBJ2-7
CASSMGPTGPNNEQFF TGTGCCAGCAGCATGGGCCCGACAGGTCCCAACAATGAGCAGTTCTTC TRBV7-9 16 NA once TRBJ2-1
CASGSGAWGANTEAFF TGTGCCAGCGGTTCTGGAGCTTGGGGCGCGAACACTGAAGCTTTCTTT TRBV11-3 16 NA NA TRBJ1-1
CASSLVAVGSSYGYTF TGTGCCAGCAGCTTGGTGGCGGTGGGTTCCTCTTATGGCTACACCTTC TRBV5-4 16 NA NA TRBJ1-2
CASSGRGRLSQPQHF TGTGCCAGTTCGGGGCGGGGTAGGTTGAGTCAGCCCCAGCATTTT TRBV19 15 NA NA TRBJ1-5
CSAIFADTQYF TGCAGTGCTATTTTCGCAGATACGCAGTATTTT TRBV20-1 11 NA NA TRBJ2-3
CASSESASGRTDTQYF TGCGCCAGCAGTGAGTCGGCTAGCGGTCGCACAGATACGCAGTATTTT TRBV10-2 16 TRBD2 NA TRBJ2-3
CASSDRYDRVDTQYF TGTGCCAGCAGTGACCGCTATGACAGGGTGGATACGCAGTATTTT TRBV6-4 15 TRBD1 NA TRBJ2-3
CASSPGGTGQETQYF TGTGCCAGCAGTCCGGGGGGGACAGGGCAAGAGACCCAGTACTTC TRBV6-2/TRBV6-3 15 NA once TRBJ2-5
CASSDSWTSGSSYEQYF TGCGCCAGCAGTGATTCTTGGACTAGCGGGAGCTCCTACGAGCAGTACTTC TRBV10-2 17 TRBD2 NA TRBJ2-7
CASSLPGQGAVGELFF TGTGCCAGCAGCCTACCAGGACAGGGGGCGGTCGGGGAGCTGTTTTTT TRBV5-4 16 TRBD1 few TRBJ2-2
CASADTEAFF TGTGCCAGCGCGGACACTGAAGCTTTCTTT TRBV2 10 NA NA TRBJ1-1
CASSQEPSGQPYEKLFF TGCGCCAGCAGCCAAGAACCGTCGGGACAGCCATATGAAAAACTGTTTTTT TRBV4-1 17 TRBD1 once TRBJ1-4
CASSLSSGGFNTQYF TGTGCCAGCAGTTTATCCTCGGGAGGGTTTAATACGCAGTATTTT TRBV28 15 TRBD2 NA TRBJ2-3
CASSSLGTGANQPQHF TGTGCCAGTAGTAGCCTCGGGACAGGGGCAAATCAGCCCCAGCATTTT TRBV19 16 TRBD1 NA TRBJ1-5
CASTPGSTDTQYF TGTGCCAGTACCCCAGGGAGCACAGATACGCAGTATTTT TRBV19 13 NA once TRBJ2-3
CASGPGVGSSYEQYF TGTGCCAGCGGCCCAGGCGTCGGTAGCTCCTACGAGCAGTACTTC TRBV5-8 15 NA NA TRBJ2-7